This passage covers 17 T cell receptor beta chains from one sample sequenced in a study of control samples from healthy donors and cancer patients. Sequencing used immunoSEQ multiplex PCR; TCRdb keeps in-frame clones, though not all of them. The data show about 94,000 clones, 90% seen once. The sequenced sample consisted of blood. These receptors were obtained from a woman aged 18-29 years in good health.

V gene TRBV6-5 combines with J gene TRBJ2-1, with 8 bases fitting TRBD2. This CDR3 region has 15 residues. Trimming took 1 base from V and 7 from J; bases not matched to a gene: 6. The germline V gene encodes CDR1 MNHEY and CDR2 SVGAGI. The CDR3 DNA reads as TGTGCCAGCAGTTACTTTAGCGGGGCCCGAAATGAGCAGTTCTTC. It is translated as CASSYFSGARNEQFF.

The gene calls are TRBV7-9 and TRBJ2-7; weak D call: TRBD1 (5 bases). The V gene's germline CDR1 is SEHNR and CDR2 FQNEAQ (reference sequence). CDR3 size: 13 residues. The V end lost 5 bases, the J end lost 3 bases, and 11 bases lay between the germline ends. The chain's CDR3 is CASSPDNNYEQYF. The CDR3 DNA follows: TGTGCCAGCAGCCCGGACAACAACTACGAGCAGTACTTC.

The rearrangement joins TRBV2 to TRBJ1-1; D is perhaps TRBD1 (5 bases). V lost 7 bases to trimming and J lost 2 bases, with 11 bases between them. Germline V CDR1 and CDR2: SNHLY, FYNNEI. This CDR3 has 13 residues. CDR3 residues: CASNYGGNTEAFF. For the CDR3, the DNA is TGTGCCAGCAACTACGGGGGAAACACTGAAGCTTTCTTT.

The V gene is TRBV12-3 or TRBV12-4, the J gene TRBJ1-3; TRBD1 aligns across 7 bases. V dropped 6 bases and J dropped 6; count of bases not matched to a gene: 5. The CDR3 runs to 13 residues. The CDR3 DNA sequence: TGTGCCAGCAGCCCTGGACAGGCAAACACCATATATTTT. It encodes CASSPGQANTIYF.

Only one count was recorded for this clone. The CDR3 protein is CASSLETVSSYEQYF. The CDR3 region has the DNA TGTGCCAGCAGCTTAGAGACGGTGAGCTCCTACGAGCAGTACTTC. The rearrangement links TRBV7-2 to TRBJ2-7; D remains unclear. The CDR3 consists of 15 residues. The ends were cut back, 1 base at V and 0 bases at J, with 10 bases in the middle. CDR1 SGHTA and CDR2 FQGNSA come from the germline V gene.

This clone is a singleton in its sample. V gene TRBV10-3 combines with J gene TRBJ1-1; no clear D. The CDR3 extends over 12 amino acids. Germline V gene lookup returns CDR1 ENHRY and CDR2 SYGVKD. Deletions cut 6 bases from V and 2 bases from J, with 7 bases between. In DNA form, the CDR3 reads TGTGCCATCAGCGAGATAAACACTGAAGCTTTCTTT. Its protein product is CAISEINTEAFF.

V gene TRBV9 combines with J gene TRBJ2-5; TRBD2 matches at 12 bases. The junction had 5 bases not matched to a gene; V was cut back by 0 bases and J by 8 bases. Germline V gene lookup returns CDR1 SGDLS and CDR2 YYNGEE. CDR3 size: 15 residues. The DNA of the CDR3 is TGTGCCAGCAGCGTAGATTTACTAGCGGGGGGAACCCAGTACTTC. This encodes CASSVDLLAGGTQYF.

The chain is built from TRBV10-2 and TRBJ1-2; a possible D gene is TRBD1 (6 bases). CDR3 length equals 16 residues. Germline CDR1 is WSHSY and CDR2 is SAAADI. V was clipped by 8 bases and J by 8 bases, with 27 bases between them. DNA of the CDR3: TGCGCCAGCCATGAGTTTTTCGAGGGGGGCACTTGGGGCTACACCTTC. Protein sequence: CASHEFFEGGTWGYTF.

This chain uses TRBV14 with TRBJ2-1; 8 bases agree with TRBD1. This CDR3 comprises 13 residues. The V gene end was trimmed by 4 bases and the J gene end by 7 bases; junction bases not matched to a gene: 3. Germline CDR1 is SGHDN and CDR2 is FVKESK. The CDR3 protein is CASSPRGRNEQFF. In DNA, the CDR3 is TGTGCCAGCAGCCCCAGGGGGCGGAATGAGCAGTTCTTC.

The V call is TRBV6-5, the J call TRBJ1-3, with TRBD1 as a possible D gene (6 bases). The ends were cut back, 9 bases at V and 4 bases at J, with 13 bases in the middle. The germline V gene encodes CDR1 MNHEY and CDR2 SVGAGI. The CDR3 contains 13 residues. The CDR3 loop reads CASRTASGNTIYF. CDR3 nucleotides: TGTGCCAGTCGGACAGCCTCGGGAAACACCATATATTTT.

CDR3 DNA sequence: TGTGCCACCAGCTTGCGACAGGGTGCCAAAAACATTCAGTACTTC. Translating gives CATSLRQGAKNIQYF. The chain is built from TRBV15 and TRBJ2-4, with 7 positions matching TRBD1. With V trimmed by 5 bases and J by 1 base, 5 bases remained unmatched. This CDR3 is 15 amino acids long. Per the germline V gene, CDR1 is LNHNV and CDR2 is YYDKDF (reference sequence).

V usage is TRBV11-3 and J usage is TRBJ2-7; tentatively, D is TRBD2 (5 bases). The CDR3 length is 14 residues. CDR1 SGHNT and CDR2 YENEEA come from the germline V gene. Deletions cut 5 bases from V and 4 bases from J, with 15 bases between. CDR3 sequence reads: CASSQGLSRYEQYF. DNA of the CDR3: TGTGCCAGCAGCCAAGGACTTTCCCGGTACGAGCAGTACTTC.

The J gene is TRBJ2-1, the V gene TRBV4-1; 13 bases line up with TRBD2. The trim removed 3 bases at V and 6 bases at J, leaving 8 bases unmatched. Germline-derived CDR1 and CDR2 are MGHRA and YSYEKL. The CDR3 is made up of 17 amino acids. The CDR3 DNA is TGCGCCAGCAGCCAGATCTCCGGGACTAGCGGGGCCAATGAGCAGTTCTTC. It yields the protein CASSQISGTSGANEQFF.

This clone came up once. The chain links TRBV19 to TRBJ1-2, with a weak D call TRBD1 (6 bases). V was shortened by 4 bases and J by 2 bases, with 17 bases between the two germline ends. CDR1 is LNHDA and CDR2 is SQIVND in the germline V gene (reference sequence). CDR3 length: 16 residues. The CDR3 DNA reads TGTGCCAGTAGTACCGTAAGCGGACAGAAAAACTATGGCTACACCTTC. The encoded protein is CASSTVSGQKNYGYTF.

This clone was recorded only once. The CDR3: CASSLEGLAGGGETQYF. In nucleotides, the CDR3 is TGTGCCAGCAGTCTGGAGGGGCTAGCGGGGGGAGGAGAGACCCAGTACTTC. The J gene is TRBJ2-5, the V gene TRBV11-2, with 11 bases lining up with TRBD2. With V trimmed by 6 bases and J by 4 bases, 13 bases remained unmatched. The CDR3 sequence is 17 residues long. The germline CDR1 and CDR2 sequences are SGHAT and FQNNGV.

V and J are TRBV25-1 and TRBJ2-6; D unclear. CDR3 size: 16 residues. Germline V lookup: CDR1 MGHDK, CDR2 SYGVNS. V was pared by 1 base and J by 0 bases, with 7 bases between. The CDR3 loop is CASSESKYSGANVLTF. The CDR3 region has the DNA TGTGCCAGCAGTGAATCAAAATACTCTGGGGCCAACGTCCTGACTTTC.

In its sample, this clone was seen once. The chain couples TRBV10-2 to TRBJ2-6; D remains ambiguous. Trimming stripped 3 bases from V and 3 bases from J, with 6 bases between. This CDR3 is 14 amino acids long. Germline V gene sequence: CDR1 WSHSY, CDR2 SAAADI. The CDR3 bases are TGCGCCAGCAGTGATGGGGTTGGGGCCAACGTCCTGACTTTC. Amino acid sequence: CASSDGVGANVLTF.